These 18 T cell receptor beta chains share one sample of origin, sequenced in a study of molecular identifiers for immune sequencing clone quantification. MiXCR was run by TCRdb on the PCR reads, yielding one entry per CDR3 protein. The table lists about 320,000 distinct CDR3 sequences, around 21% of them singletons, with approximately 0.8% in the top ten. The material sequenced was naive CD8+ T cells from blood, with Jurkat cell RNA spiked in. Indicated subset: FACS-sorted CD8+CD4-CCR7+CD45RA+ naive T cells. These TCRs come from a human donor in good health. Some libraries in this study had Jurkat cell RNA spiked in.

V and J are TRBV18 and TRBJ2-7; D may be TRBD1 (6 bases). V lost 3 bases and J lost 4, with 22 bases in between. This CDR3 comprises 17 residues. The germline V gene has CDR1 KGHSH and CDR2 LQKENI. The DNA for the CDR3 is TGTGCCAGCTCACCTGACCCCTACAGGGAACTGTCATACGAGCAGTACTTC. It yields the protein CASSPDPYRELSYEQYF.

As regards this clonotype: A much larger clone differs from this one at a single base, so this may be a read error. The rearrangement joins TRBV28 to TRBJ2-5; D is tentatively TRBD1 or TRBD2 (5 bases each). This CDR3 spans 14 amino acids. Looked up from germline, CDR1 is MDHEN and CDR2 is SYDVKM. The CDR3 here is CASSEDWTTETQCF. CDR3 sequence (DNA): TGTGCCAGCAGTGAGGACTGGACGACAGAGACCCAGTGCTTC.

There are many counts of this clonotype. J is TRBJ2-5 and V is TRBV4-1; TRBD2 matches at 14 bases. CDR3 size: 16 residues. Germline values: CDR1 MGHRA, CDR2 YSYEKL. V lost 1 base and J lost 5; bases outside the gene matches: 3. This CDR3 reads CASSQVTSGGAETQYF. The CDR3 bases are TGCGCCAGCAGCCAAGTGACTAGCGGGGGGGCGGAGACCCAGTACTTC.

Note on this clonotype: One junction end disagrees with the germline gene, perhaps due to a read error. This sequence joins TRBV6-2 or TRBV6-3 and TRBJ2-5; 7 bases match TRBD1. The CDR3 spans 18 residues. Per the germline V gene, CDR1 is MNHEY and CDR2 is SVGEGT. CDR3 sequence (DNA): TGTGCCAGCAGTTACTCTCACCGCCATCAGGGGGACCAAGGGACCCAGTACTTC. It encodes CASSYSHRHQGDQGTQYF.

This clonotype was seen ten or more times. The chain is built from TRBV19 and TRBJ2-7; perhaps TRBD2 as D (5 bases). The CDR3 runs 12 residues. With 7 bases removed from V and 6 bases from J, the gap between germline ends came to 13 bases. Germline V gives CDR1 LNHDA, CDR2 SQIVND (reference sequence). Here the CDR3 DNA reads TGTGCCAGTACCACCCCCGGAGGCGAGCAGTACTTC. Amino acids: CASTTPGGEQYF.

In this sample, this clonotype turned up a few times. V is TRBV20-1 and J is TRBJ2-3, with TRBD2 matching over 16 bases. CDR3 length: 20 amino acids. CDR1 and CDR2 from the germline V gene are DFQATT and SNEGSKA (reference sequence). V was clipped by 2 bases and J by 3 bases; unmatched bases: 14. The CDR3 region is CSARPLPGLAGGVFTDTQYF. CDR3 in DNA: TGCAGTGCTAGACCACTACCGGGACTAGCGGGAGGGGTGTTTACAGATACGCAGTATTTT.

This clonotype showed up just once. Possible read error: a much larger clone is one base away. This chain links TRBV27 with TRBJ1-2; weak D call: TRBD1 (5 bases). The CDR3 totals 14 residues. CDR1 is MNHEY and CDR2 is SMNVEV in the germline V gene (reference sequence). The CDR3 loop is CVSSARQTNYGYTF. The CDR3 nucleotides read TGTGTCAGCAGTGCGAGACAGACTAACTATGGCTACACCTTC.

A remark on this clonotype: Likely a read error: the CDR3 ends without its conserved phenylalanine or tryptophan. V usage is TRBV6-5 and J usage is TRBJ2-5, with 12 positions matching TRBD2. Germline-derived CDR1 and CDR2 are MNHEY and SVGAGI. J was trimmed by 2 bases and V by 2 bases; bases with no gene match: 9. The length of the CDR3 is 18 residues. CDR3 nucleotides: TGTGCCAGCAGTTACGGCCTAGCGGGAGGGGGTAAACAAGAGACCCAGTACCTC. This translates into CASSYGLAGGGKQETQYL.

This chain uses TRBV4-2 with TRBJ1-2; D might be TRBD1 (6 bases). This CDR3 contains 19 residues. Deletions cut 0 bases from V and 4 bases from J, with 24 bases between. Germline-derived CDR1 and CDR2 are LGHNA and YNFKEQ. CDR3 sequence: CASSQDEIAATGHSYGYTF. CDR3 nucleotides: TGTGCCAGCAGCCAAGATGAAATAGCCGCCACAGGGCACAGCTATGGCTACACCTTC.

This clonotype occurred many times. V gene TRBV12-5 combines with J gene TRBJ2-3; 7 bases match TRBD1. V gave up 1 base and J gave up 0 bases; unmatched junction bases: 1. Germline CDR1 and CDR2: LGHNT and FRNRAP. The CDR3 loop spans 15 amino acids. The CDR3 DNA sequence: TGTGCTAGTGGTTTGGGCAGGGGGAGCACAGATACGCAGTATTTT. Its protein product is CASGLGRGSTDTQYF.

V and J are TRBV6-2 or TRBV6-3 and TRBJ2-7; D remains ambiguous. The length of the CDR3 is 12 residues. The V end was cut by 2 bases, the J end by 6 bases, with 8 bases between. Germline assignment: CDR1 MNHEY and CDR2 SVGEGT. The CDR3 DNA reads TGTGCCAGCAGTTACGTTTGGGGCGAGCAGTACTTC. It yields the protein CASSYVWGEQYF.

This clonotype was picked up many times. V is TRBV12-5 and J is TRBJ1-1; a weak D match, TRBD1 (5 bases). From germline, CDR1 is LGHNT and CDR2 FRNRAP. The CDR3 extends over 16 amino acids. V lost 6 bases and J 0 bases, leaving 17 bases between the germline ends. CDR3 nucleotides: TGTGCTAGTGGGCAGGGAAGGGCGGCCATGAACACTGAAGCTTTCTTT. Translation gives CASGQGRAAMNTEAFF. The full variable domain, rest sourced from reference TRBV12-5 and TRBJ1-1, is DARVTQTPRHKVTEMGQEVTMRCQPILGHNTVFWYRQTMMQGLELLAYFRNRAPLDDSGMPKDRFSAEMPDATLATLKIQPSEPRDSAVYFCASGQGRAAMNTEAFFGQGTRLTVV.

This clonotype was recorded at least ten times. The chain employs TRBV2 and TRBJ2-1; 9 bases align to TRBD2. V gave up 7 bases and J gave up 4 bases; unmatched junction bases: 5. The CDR3 runs 14 residues. Germline loops: CDR1 SNHLY, CDR2 FYNNEI. CDR3 amino acids: CASTGLAGYNEQFF. For the CDR3, the DNA is TGTGCCAGCACAGGGCTAGCGGGGTACAATGAGCAGTTCTTC.

Notes on this clonotype: The junction shows a germline mismatch at one end, possibly a read error. The CDR3 loop is CASSGGDSYKQYF. DNA for the CDR3: TGTGCCAGCAGTGGAGGGGACTCCTACAAGCAGTACTTC. V is TRBV2 and J is TRBJ2-7, with D possibly being TRBD2 (6 bases). The CDR3 extends over 13 amino acids. In germline, CDR1 is SNHLY, CDR2 FYNNEI.

This clonotype was seen at least ten times. J is TRBJ2-1 and V is TRBV29-1; 10 bases map to TRBD1. CDR1 SQVTM and CDR2 ANQGSEA come from the germline V gene. There are 16 residues in the CDR3. After removal of 3 bases from V and 1 base from J, the junction contained 6 bases not matched to a gene. CDR3 residues: CSVEDRDRGSYNEQFF. Written as DNA, the CDR3 is TGCAGCGTTGAGGACCGGGACAGGGGTTCCTACAATGAGCAGTTCTTC.

This clonotype was seen at least ten times. This rearrangement joins TRBV13 to TRBJ2-7; TRBD2 matches 10 bases. J gave up 7 bases and V 3 bases, and 6 bases lay outside the gene matches. The V gene's germline CDR1 is PRHDT and CDR2 FYEKMQ (reference sequence). The length of the CDR3 is 14 residues. In DNA form, the CDR3 reads TGTGCCAGCAGCTTTATACTAGCGGGGAGAGAGCAGTACTTC. Protein sequence: CASSFILAGREQYF.

This clonotype was seen at least ten times. This sequence joins TRBV7-9 and TRBJ1-1; no firm D call. The germline gives CDR1 SEHNR, CDR2 FQNEAQ (reference sequence). This CDR3 is 13 amino acids long. With 2 bases removed from V and 10 bases from J, the gap between germline ends came to 14 bases. The chain's CDR3 is CASSLPAAATAFF. CDR3 bases: TGTGCCAGCAGCTTACCCGCCGCAGCTACAGCTTTCTTT.

Ten or more counts support this clonotype. The gene calls are TRBV7-9 and TRBJ2-7; 11 bases are a match to TRBD2. Per the germline V gene, CDR1 is SEHNR and CDR2 is FQNEAQ (reference sequence). The CDR3 extends over 14 amino acids. V lost 11 bases and J lost 3; bases outside the gene matches: 9. CDR3 residues: CAASTGTSGYEQYF. CDR3 sequence (DNA): TGTGCCGCCTCCACCGGGACTAGCGGCTACGAGCAGTACTTC.